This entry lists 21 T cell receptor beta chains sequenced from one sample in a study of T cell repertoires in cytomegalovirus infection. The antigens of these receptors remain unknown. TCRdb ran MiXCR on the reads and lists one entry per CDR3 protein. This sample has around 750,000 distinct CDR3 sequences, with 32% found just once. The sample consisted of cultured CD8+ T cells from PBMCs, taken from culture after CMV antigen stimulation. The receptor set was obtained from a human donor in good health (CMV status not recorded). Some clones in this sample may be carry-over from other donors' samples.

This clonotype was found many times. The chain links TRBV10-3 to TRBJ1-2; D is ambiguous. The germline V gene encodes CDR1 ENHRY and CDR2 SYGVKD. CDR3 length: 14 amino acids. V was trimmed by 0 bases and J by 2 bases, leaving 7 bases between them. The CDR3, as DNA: TGTGCCATCAGTGAGTCCGGGGTGAACTATGGCTACACCTTC. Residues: CAISESGVNYGYTF.

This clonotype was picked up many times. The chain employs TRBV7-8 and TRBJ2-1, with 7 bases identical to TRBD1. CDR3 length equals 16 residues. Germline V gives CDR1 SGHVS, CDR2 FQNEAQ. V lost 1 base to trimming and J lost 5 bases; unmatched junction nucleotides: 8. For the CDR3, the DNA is TGTGCCAGCAGCTTAGATATCGACAGGGCGGACAATGAGCAGTTCTTC. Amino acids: CASSLDIDRADNEQFF.

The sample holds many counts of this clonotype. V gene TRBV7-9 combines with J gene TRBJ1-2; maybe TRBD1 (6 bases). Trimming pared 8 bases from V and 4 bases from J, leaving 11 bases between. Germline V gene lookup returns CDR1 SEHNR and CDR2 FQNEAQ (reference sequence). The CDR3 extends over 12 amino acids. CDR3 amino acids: CASWTVTYGYTF. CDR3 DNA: TGTGCCAGCTGGACAGTGACCTATGGCTACACCTTC.

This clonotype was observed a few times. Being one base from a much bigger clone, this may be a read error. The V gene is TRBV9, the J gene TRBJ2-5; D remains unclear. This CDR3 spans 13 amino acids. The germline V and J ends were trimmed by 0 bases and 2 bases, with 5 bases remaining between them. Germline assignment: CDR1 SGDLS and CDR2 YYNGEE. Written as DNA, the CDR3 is TGTGCCAGCAGCGTAGACAAGCAAGAGACCCAGTACTTC. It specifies CASSVDKQETQYF.

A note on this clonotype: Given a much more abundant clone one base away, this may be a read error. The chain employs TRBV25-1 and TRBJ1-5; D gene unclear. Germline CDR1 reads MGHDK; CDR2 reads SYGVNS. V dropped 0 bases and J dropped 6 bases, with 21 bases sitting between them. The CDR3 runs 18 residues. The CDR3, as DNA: TGTGCCAGCAGTGAATATTATAGGGAGAGAAGGGTGGGTCAGCCCCAGCATTTT. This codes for CASSEYYRERRVGQPQHF. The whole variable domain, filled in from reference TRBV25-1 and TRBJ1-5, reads EADIYQTPRYLVIGTGKKITLECSQTMGHDKMYWYQQDPGMELHLIHYSYGVNSTEKGDLSSESTVSRIRTEHFPLTLESARPSHTSQYLCASSEYYRERRVGQPQHFGDGTRLSIL.

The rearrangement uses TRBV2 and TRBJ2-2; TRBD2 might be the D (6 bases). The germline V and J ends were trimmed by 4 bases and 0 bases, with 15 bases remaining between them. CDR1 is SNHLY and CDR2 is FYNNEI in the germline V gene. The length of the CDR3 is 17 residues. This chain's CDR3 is CASSVVSGDTNTGELFF. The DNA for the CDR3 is TGTGCCAGCAGTGTGGTTTCGGGGGATACGAACACCGGGGAGCTGTTTTTT.

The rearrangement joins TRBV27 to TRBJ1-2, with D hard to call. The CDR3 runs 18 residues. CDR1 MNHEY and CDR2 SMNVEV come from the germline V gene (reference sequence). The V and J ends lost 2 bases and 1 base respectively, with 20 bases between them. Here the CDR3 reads CASSLTTVIGNVNYGYTF. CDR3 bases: TGTGCCAGCAGTTTAACCACCGTAATCGGAAATGTTAACTATGGCTACACCTTC.

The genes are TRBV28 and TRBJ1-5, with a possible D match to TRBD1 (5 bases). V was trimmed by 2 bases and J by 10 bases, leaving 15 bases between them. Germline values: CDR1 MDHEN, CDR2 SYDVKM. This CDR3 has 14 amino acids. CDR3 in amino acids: CASSLEGVFVPQHF. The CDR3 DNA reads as TGTGCCAGCAGTTTAGAAGGGGTTTTTGTCCCCCAGCATTTT.

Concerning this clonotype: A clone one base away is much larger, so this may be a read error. CDR3: CASSVLGTFTDTQYF. The CDR3 DNA sequence: TGTGCCAGCAGCGTATTGGGGACTTTCACAGATACGCAGTATTTT. This sequence joins TRBV7-6 and TRBJ2-3, with D possibly TRBD2 on 6 matching bases. The germline gives CDR1 SGHVS, CDR2 FNYEAQ. V lost 5 bases and J lost 2, with 14 bases in between. CDR3 size: 15 residues.

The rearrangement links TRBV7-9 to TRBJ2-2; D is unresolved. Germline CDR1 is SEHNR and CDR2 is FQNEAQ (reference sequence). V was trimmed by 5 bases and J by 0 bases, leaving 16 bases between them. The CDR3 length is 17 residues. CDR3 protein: CASSTSRVTSNTGELFF. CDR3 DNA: TGTGCCAGCAGCACCTCGCGAGTGACTTCGAACACCGGGGAGCTGTTTTTT. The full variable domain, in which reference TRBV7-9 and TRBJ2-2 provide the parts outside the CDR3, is DTGVSQNPRHKITKRGQNVTFRCDPISEHNRLYWYRQTLGQGPEFLTYFQNEAQLEKSRLLSDRFSAERPKGSFSTLEIQRTEQGDSAMYLCASSTSRVTSNTGELFFGEGSRLTVL.

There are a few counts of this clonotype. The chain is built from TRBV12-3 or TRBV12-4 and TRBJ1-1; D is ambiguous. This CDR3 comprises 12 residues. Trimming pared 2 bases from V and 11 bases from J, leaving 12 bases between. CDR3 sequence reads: CASSLFDVGAFF. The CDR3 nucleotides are TGTGCCAGCAGTTTATTTGACGTGGGGGCTTTCTTT.

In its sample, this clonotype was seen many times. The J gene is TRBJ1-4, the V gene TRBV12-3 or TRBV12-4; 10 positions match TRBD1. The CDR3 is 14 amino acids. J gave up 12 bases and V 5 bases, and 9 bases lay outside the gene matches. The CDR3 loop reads CASSPGTGVEELFF. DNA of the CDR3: TGTGCCAGCAGTCCTGGGACAGGGGTGGAGGAACTGTTTTTT.

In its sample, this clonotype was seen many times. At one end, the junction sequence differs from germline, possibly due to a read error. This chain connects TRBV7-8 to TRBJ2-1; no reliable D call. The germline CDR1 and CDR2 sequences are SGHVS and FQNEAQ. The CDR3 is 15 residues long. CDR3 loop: CASTLGVGTYNEQFF. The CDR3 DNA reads TGTGCCAGCACCTTAGGCGTCGGTACCTACAATGAGCAGTTCTTC. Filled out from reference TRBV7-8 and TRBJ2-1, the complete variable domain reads GAGVSQSPRYKVAKRGQDVALRCDPISGHVSLFWYQQALGQGPEFLTYFQNEAQLDKSGLPSDRFFAERPEGSVSTLKIQRTQQEDSAVYLCASTLGVGTYNEQFFGPGTRLTVL.

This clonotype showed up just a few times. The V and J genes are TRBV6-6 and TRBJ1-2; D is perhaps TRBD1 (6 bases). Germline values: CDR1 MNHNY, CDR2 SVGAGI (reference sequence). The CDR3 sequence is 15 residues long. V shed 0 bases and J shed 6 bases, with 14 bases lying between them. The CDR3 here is CASSYSRQGPNGYTF. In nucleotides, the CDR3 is TGTGCCAGCAGTTACTCGAGGCAGGGGCCGAATGGCTACACCTTC.

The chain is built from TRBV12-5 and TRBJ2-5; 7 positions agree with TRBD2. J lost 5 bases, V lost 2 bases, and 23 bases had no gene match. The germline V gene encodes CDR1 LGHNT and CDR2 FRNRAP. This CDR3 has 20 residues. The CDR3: CASGLFQTAETSRLRETQYF. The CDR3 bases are TGTGCTAGTGGTTTGTTCCAGACAGCCGAGACTAGCAGATTGCGGGAGACCCAGTACTTC.

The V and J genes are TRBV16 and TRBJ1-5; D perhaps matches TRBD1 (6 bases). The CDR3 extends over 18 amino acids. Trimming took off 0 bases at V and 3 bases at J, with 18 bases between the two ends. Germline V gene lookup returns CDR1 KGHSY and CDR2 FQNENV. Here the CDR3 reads CASSQSSDPGEYNQPQHF. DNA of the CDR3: TGTGCCAGCAGCCAATCCTCAGATCCAGGGGAGTACAATCAGCCCCAGCATTTT.

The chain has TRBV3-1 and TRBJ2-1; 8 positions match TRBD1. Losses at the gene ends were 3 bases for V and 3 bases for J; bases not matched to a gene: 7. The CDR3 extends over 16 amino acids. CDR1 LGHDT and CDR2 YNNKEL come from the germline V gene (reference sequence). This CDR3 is CASSHTTGQGYNEQFF. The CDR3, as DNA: TGTGCCAGCAGCCATACGACTGGACAGGGCTACAATGAGCAGTTCTTC.

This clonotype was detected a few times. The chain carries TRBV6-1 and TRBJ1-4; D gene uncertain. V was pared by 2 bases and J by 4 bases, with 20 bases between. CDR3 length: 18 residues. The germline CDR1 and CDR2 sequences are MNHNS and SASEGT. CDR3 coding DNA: TGTGCCAGCAGTGAATGGAGGACCTACGGAGACCATAATGAAAAACTGTTTTTT. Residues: CASSEWRTYGDHNEKLFF.

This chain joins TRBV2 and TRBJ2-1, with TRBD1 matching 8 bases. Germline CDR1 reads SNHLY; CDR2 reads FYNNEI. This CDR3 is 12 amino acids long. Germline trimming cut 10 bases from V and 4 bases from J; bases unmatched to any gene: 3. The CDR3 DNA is TGTGCCAACCGGGACAGGTACAATGAGCAGTTCTTC. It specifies CANRDRYNEQFF.

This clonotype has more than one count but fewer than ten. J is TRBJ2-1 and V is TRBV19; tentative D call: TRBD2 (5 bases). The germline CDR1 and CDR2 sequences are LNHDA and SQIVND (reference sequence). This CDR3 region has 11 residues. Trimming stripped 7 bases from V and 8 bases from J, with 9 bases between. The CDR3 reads CASNRGYEQFF. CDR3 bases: TGTGCCAGTAATCGGGGTTATGAGCAGTTCTTC.

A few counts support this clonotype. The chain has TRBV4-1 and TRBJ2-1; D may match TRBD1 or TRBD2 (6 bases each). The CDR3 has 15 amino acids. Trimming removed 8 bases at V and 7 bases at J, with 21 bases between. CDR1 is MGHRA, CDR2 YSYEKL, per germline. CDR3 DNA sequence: TGCGCCAGCGCTCTCACGGGGGCACTGGGGAATGAGCAGTTCTTC. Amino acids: CASALTGALGNEQFF.